These T cell receptor beta chains were read from a single sample in a study of cytotoxic CD8 clonotypes in ibrutinib-treated CLL. Using immunoSEQ multiplex PCR, the repertoire was profiled, and TCRdb retains in-frame clones only, with some absent. The sample holds 120,000 to 150,000 clones, approximately 80% seen once. Material: PBMCs, obtained after 12 months of ibrutinib treatment. The source is a human donor with chronic lymphocytic leukemia. Each CDR3 is given with its conserved first and last residue. The D gene is left open where the match is weak. Not every row has a clone size; where given, it reads once, few, many or a size class.

j_gene	abundance	v_gene	d_gene	len	CDR3nt	CDR3aa
TRBJ2-7	few	TRBV7-2	TRBD2	17	TGTGCCAGCAGCTCCCGGCGAATGGCGGGAGGACGGTACGAGCAGTACTTC	CASSSRRMAGGRYEQYF
TRBJ2-7	-	TRBV30	TRBD1	16	TGTGCCTGGAGTGTACTTGGTACAGGGGGGCTCGTTGCGCAGTACTTC	CAWSVLGTGGLVAQYF
TRBJ2-7	-	TRBV7-2	TRBD1	14	TGTGCCAGCAGCTTAGCTGGGACAGGCTACGAGCAGTACTTC	CASSLAGTGYEQYF
TRBJ1-2	-	TRBV30	-	14	TGTGCCTGGAGTGTAAGTGGTCCTGGTGATGGCTACACCTTC	CAWSVSGPGDGYTF
TRBJ2-5	-	TRBV11-2	TRBD2	17	TGTGCCAGCAGCTTACAAGGCGGGAGGATGGGGCGAGAGACCCAGTACTTC	CASSLQGGRMGRETQYF
TRBJ2-1	-	TRBV5-4	-	13	TGTGCCAGCAGCCCTGGGATTCACAATGAGCAGTTCTTC	CASSPGIHNEQFF
TRBJ2-5	-	TRBV10-3	TRBD1	15	TGTGCCATCAGTGAGCAGGGACAGGTCCAAGAGACCCAGTACTTC	CAISEQGQVQETQYF
TRBJ1-1	-	TRBV12-5	-	14	TGTGCTAGTGGGCGACCCGGAATGAACACTGAAGCTTTCTTT	CASGRPGMNTEAFF
TRBJ2-7	-	TRBV19	-	17	TGTGCCAGTAGTATATTGTTCTCTAGCTCCGGGCCCTACGAGCAGTACTTC	CASSILFSSSGPYEQYF
TRBJ1-4	few	TRBV5-4	TRBD1	15	TGTGCCAGCAGCTCGCCGGGACAGGGTCATGAAAAACTGTTTTTT	CASSSPGQGHEKLFF
TRBJ1-5	-	TRBV28	-	16	TGTGCCAGCAGTCGCGTCCACAGGGTTAGCAATCAGCCCCAGCATTTT	CASSRVHRVSNQPQHF
TRBJ2-3	once	TRBV10-3	TRBD1	14	TGTGCCACCGAGGAAGACAGGGGACGCGATACGCAGTATTTT	CATEEDRGRDTQYF
TRBJ2-1	-	TRBV6-5	-	13	TGTGCCAGCAGTTACCGGGGGTACAATGAGCAGTTCTTC	CASSYRGYNEQFF
TRBJ1-1	-	TRBV7-9	-	14	TGTGCCAGCAGCTTAGGGGTTGACAGACCCCGGGCTTTCTTT	CASSLGVDRPRAFF
TRBJ2-7	-	TRBV21-1	-	14	TGTGCCAGAAGAATTTACAGGGGCTACTACGAGCAGTACTTC	CARRIYRGYYEQYF
TRBJ2-5	-	TRBV5-1	-	14	TGCGCCAGCAGCTTGGTGGCAGCCAAAGAGACCCAGTACTTC	CASSLVAAKETQYF
TRBJ2-1	once	TRBV30	-	11	TGTGCCTGGAGTCCCGCGAGCGAGCAGTTCTTC	CAWSPASEQFF
TRBJ1-5	-	TRBV27	-	15	TGTGCCAGCAGTTTAATCACGGGTTTCGATCAGCCCCAGCATTTT	CASSLITGFDQPQHF
TRBJ2-7	-	TRBV18	TRBD1	15	TGTGCCAGCTCACCTCAGGGGGACAGCTCCTACGAGCAGTACTTC	CASSPQGDSSYEQYF
TRBJ2-1	few	TRBV7-9	-	15	TGTGCCAGCAGCTTACTAGCCCTATATAACAATGAGCAGTTCTTC	CASSLLALYNNEQFF
TRBJ1-2	-	TRBV30	-	15	TGTGCCTCGAACAGGGAGGGGGATATTAACTATGGCTACACCTTC	CASNREGDINYGYTF
TRBJ2-6	-	TRBV18	-	15	TGTGCCAGCTCACCACAAGGGGCTGGGGCCAACGTCCTGACTTTC	CASSPQGAGANVLTF
TRBJ2-1	-	TRBV18	-	15	TGTGCCAGCTCACCGCAACGGGTTCAAGTAAATGAGCAGTTCTTC	CASSPQRVQVNEQFF
TRBJ2-5	-	TRBV7-3	TRBD1	15	TGTGCCAGCAGCCAGAGACAGGGACATCAAGAGACCCAGTACTTC	CASSQRQGHQETQYF
TRBJ2-1	-	TRBV18	-	17	TGTGCCAGCTCACCACGGGTGGGTCCGGGCTCCTACAATGAGCAGTTCTTC	CASSPRVGPGSYNEQFF
TRBJ2-3	-	TRBV9	TRBD2	15	TGTGCCAGCAGCGAGAGCGGGGGGGCCGTAGATACGCAGTATTTT	CASSESGGAVDTQYF
TRBJ2-5	-	TRBV2	-	14	TGTGCCAGCAATAGGGCCTCGAGAACTGAGACCCAGTACTTC	CASNRASRTETQYF
TRBJ1-1	-	TRBV6-5	-	13	TGTGCCAGCGGCCTTATATGGTACACTGAAGCTTTCTTT	CASGLIWYTEAFF
TRBJ2-3	-	TRBV28	TRBD2	15	TGTGCCAGCGGCCCAGGGACTAGCGGGAGTGGTACGCAGTATTTT	CASGPGTSGSGTQYF
TRBJ2-5	-	TRBV2	-	9	TGTGCCAGCAGGCAGACCCAGTACTTC	CASRQTQYF
TRBJ2-5	-	TRBV27	-	17	TGTGCCAGCAGTTCCCGTGAGGAGGCGGGGGCCCCAGAGACCCAGTACTTC	CASSSREEAGAPETQYF
TRBJ2-3	-	TRBV29-1	-	10	TGCAGCGTTGCTACAGATACGCAGTATTTT	CSVATDTQYF
TRBJ2-1	-	TRBV11-1	-	12	TGTGCCAGCAGCCTAATGACCACTGAGCAGTTCTTC	CASSLMTTEQFF
TRBJ1-1	-	TRBV5-1	-	13	TGCGCCAGCAGCTTGGACAGCAACACTGAAGCTTTCTTT	CASSLDSNTEAFF
TRBJ2-7	-	TRBV28	TRBD2	15	TGTGCCAGCAGTTTTGAGGGCGGGAGGGCCTACGAGCAGTACTTC	CASSFEGGRAYEQYF
TRBJ1-6	-	TRBV5-4	-	16	TGTGCTTGGAGGGGGACTTTCACAGACTATAATTCACCCCTCCACTTT	CAWRGTFTDYNSPLHF
TRBJ2-7	-	TRBV7-2	-	12	TGTGCCAGCAGCTTGCTCCGATACGAGCAGTACTTC	CASSLLRYEQYF
TRBJ2-3	-	TRBV5-1	-	15	TGCGCCAGCAGCTTGGTCGGCAGTAGCACAGATACGCAGTATTTT	CASSLVGSSTDTQYF
TRBJ2-7	-	TRBV9	-	12	TGTGCCAGCAGCCCTGGCATGTACGAGCAGTACTTC	CASSPGMYEQYF
TRBJ1-3	once	TRBV5-1	-	16	TGCGCCAGCAGCCCAGGCCACGGGAGCTCTGGAAACACCATATATTTT	CASSPGHGSSGNTIYF
TRBJ2-3	-	TRBV9	TRBD2	15	TGTGCCAGCAGCCTCCGGACTAGCTCATGGGATACGCAGTATTTT	CASSLRTSSWDTQYF
TRBJ2-7	-	TRBV5-1	TRBD1	13	TGCGCCAGCAGCTACGGACAGGCCTACGAGCAGTACTTC	CASSYGQAYEQYF
TRBJ2-5	-	TRBV11-3	TRBD1	15	TGTGCCAGCAGCTTCGGACAGGGGGCTAGAGAGACCCAGTACTTC	CASSFGQGARETQYF
TRBJ2-1	once	TRBV5-5	TRBD2	16	TGTGCCAGCAGCCAAGATGCTAGCGGGGGGCCCGATGAGCAGTTCTTC	CASSQDASGGPDEQFF
TRBJ2-7	-	TRBV11-2	-	13	TGTGCCAGCAGCTTGCTTGAGGGCGGGGAGCAGTACTTC	CASSLLEGGEQYF
TRBJ2-1	-	TRBV7-2	TRBD1	17	TGTGCCAGCAGCCCCGCCCCGGGACAGGGGGCACACAATGAGCAGTTCTTC	CASSPAPGQGAHNEQFF
TRBJ2-5	once	TRBV5-1	TRBD2	16	TGCGCCAGCAGCCCGGGGGGACTAGCGCTCCAAGAGACCCAGTACTTC	CASSPGGLALQETQYF